A selection of T cell receptor beta chains follows, all from one sample in a study of PD-1 blockade in classical Hodgkin lymphoma. Sequencing was performed with immunoSEQ multiplex PCR; in TCRdb, only in-frame clones are kept and a portion is missing. The sample comprises tens of thousands of clones, less than 75% of which are singletons, and 3.1% rests with the top ten. The sample was peripheral blood mononuclear cells (PBMCs), taken before the fourth cycle of nivolumab. All receptors come from a human donor with classical Hodgkin lymphoma. Both conserved end residues are part of each CDR3. D genes are given only for firm matches. Only some rows state a clone size, as once, few, many or a class for expanded clones.

TRBV28,TRBD1,TRBJ2-7,NA,TGTGCCAGCAGGGGGGACAGGGCCAGCGAGCAGTACTTC,CASRGDRASEQYF
TRBV30,NA,TRBJ2-6,NA,TGTGCCTGGAGCACTCACCCAGGCTCCGGGGCCAACGTCCTGACTTTC,CAWSTHPGSGANVLTF
TRBV7-2,TRBD1,TRBJ1-5,NA,TGTGCCAGCAGCTTCGTCGGGACAGGGTACAATCCTCGTCAGCCCCAGCATTTT,CASSFVGTGYNPRQPQHF
TRBV7-3,NA,TRBJ2-1,NA,TGTGCCAGCAGCTTAGAGGGGGGCCACAATGAGCAGTTCTTC,CASSLEGGHNEQFF
TRBV12-2,NA,TRBJ2-2,NA,TGTGCAAGTCGCTTATCCTACACCGGGGAGCTGTTTTTT,CASRLSYTGELFF
TRBV15,TRBD1,TRBJ1-1,NA,TGTGCCACCAGCGACCGACAGGGTACAATACCCATCACTGAAGCTTTCTTT,CATSDRQGTIPITEAFF
TRBV11-2,TRBD1,TRBJ2-2,NA,TGTGCCAGCAGGGGACAGGGGATCGGGGAGCTGTTTTTT,CASRGQGIGELFF
TRBV29-1,TRBD2,TRBJ2-2,once,TGCAGCCCTGGACTAGCGGAGAACACCGGGGAGCTGTTTTTT,CSPGLAENTGELFF
TRBV9,TRBD1,TRBJ1-2,NA,TGTGCCAGCAGCGCCACGACAGGGGTTTTTGGCTACACCTTC,CASSATTGVFGYTF
TRBV4-1,NA,TRBJ1-1,NA,TGCGCCAGCAGCCAAGATAACTACATACGGAACACTGAAGCTTTCTTT,CASSQDNYIRNTEAFF
TRBV6-6,NA,TRBJ1-2,NA,TGTGCCAGCAGCACACAGGGCGGCTATGGCTACACCTTC,CASSTQGGYGYTF
TRBV27,TRBD2,TRBJ2-1,few,TGTGCCAGCAGTTTAATGGATGGCTATGGGACTATTTGGTTCTTC,CASSLMDGYGTIWFF
TRBV19,NA,TRBJ2-3,NA,TGTGCCAGTAGTATAGCCCAACTCCGTCCCACAGATACGCAGTATTTT,CASSIAQLRPTDTQYF
TRBV29-1,TRBD1,TRBJ1-5,medium-sized,TGCAGCGTTGATGGGACAGTCAATCAGCCCCAGCATTTT,CSVDGTVNQPQHF
TRBV18,NA,TRBJ1-2,NA,TGTGCCAGCTCACCACAACCTCGTAATGGCTACACCTTC,CASSPQPRNGYTF
TRBV6-1,NA,TRBJ2-1,NA,TGTGCCAGCAGTGAATTCTACGGAATTGGTGAGCAGTTCTTC,CASSEFYGIGEQFF
TRBV10-3,TRBD2,TRBJ2-1,few,TGTGCCACCACGCGGACTAGCGGGGAAATCTCCTACAATGAGCAGTTCTTC,CATTRTSGEISYNEQFF
TRBV19,NA,TRBJ2-7,NA,TGTGCCAGTAGGATGGACGGAGACTACGAGCAGTACTTC,CASRMDGDYEQYF
TRBV5-1,TRBD1,TRBJ2-1,once,TGCGCCAGCAGCCGGGACAGGGGACTGGACAATGAGCAGTTCTTC,CASSRDRGLDNEQFF
TRBV19,TRBD2,TRBJ2-7,many,TGTGCCAGTAGTAAGAAGACTAGCGGGTCCTACGAGCAGTACTTC,CASSKKTSGSYEQYF
TRBV18,NA,TRBJ1-4,once,TGTGCCAGCTCACTTCTCCCAGGGGAAAAACTGTTTTTT,CASSLLPGEKLFF
TRBV9,NA,TRBJ1-5,NA,TGTGCCAGCAGCGTAGCTAGCAATCAGCCCCAGCATTTT,CASSVASNQPQHF
TRBV25-1,NA,TRBJ1-4,once,TGTGCCAGCAGTGCTCGCGGGAGAACTAATGAAAAACTGTTTTTT,CASSARGRTNEKLFF
TRBV21-1,NA,TRBJ2-5,NA,TGTGCCAGCAGCAAAGGGGGGGAGACCCAGTACTTC,CASSKGGETQYF
TRBV6-1,TRBD1,TRBJ2-7,once,TGTGCCAGCAGTGAAAATACAGGGGTCACCTACGAGCAGTACTTC,CASSENTGVTYEQYF
TRBV11-3,TRBD1,TRBJ2-7,NA,TGTGCCAGCAGCCCAAGGCCAGGGGGCTACGAGCAGTACTTC,CASSPRPGGYEQYF
TRBV4-3,NA,TRBJ1-2,NA,TGCGCCAGCAGCCCTGGCTGGGGGGATGGATATGGCTACACCTTC,CASSPGWGDGYGYTF
TRBV7-2,TRBD2,TRBJ2-7,NA,TGTGCCAGCAGCTTAGAGGGGCCGGGGGGGTATCGTTCCTACGAGCAGTACTTC,CASSLEGPGGYRSYEQYF
TRBV7-2,TRBD1,TRBJ2-7,NA,TGTGCCAGCAGCAACCGGGACAGGGGTCCCCGGGAGTACTTC,CASSNRDRGPREYF
TRBV6-5,TRBD1,TRBJ1-4,NA,TGTGCCAGCAGTTACTCGACAGGGAGGGAAGAAAAACTGTTTTTT,CASSYSTGREEKLFF
TRBV28,NA,TRBJ2-7,NA,TGTGCCAGCAGTTCCCTTCAGGGGTCAACCTACTACGAGCAGTACTTC,CASSSLQGSTYYEQYF
TRBV29-1,NA,TRBJ1-5,NA,TGCAGCGTTGGAGGGGTAAATCAGCCCCAGCATTTT,CSVGGVNQPQHF
TRBV12-5,TRBD2,TRBJ2-2,few,TGTGCTAGTGGCGGGGGGACCTCGAACACCGGGGAGCTGTTTTTT,CASGGGTSNTGELFF
TRBV7-9,TRBD1,TRBJ2-7,once,TGTGCCAGCAGACCTTCGACAGGGGTTACCGAGCAGTACTTC,CASRPSTGVTEQYF
TRBV28,NA,TRBJ1-1,NA,TGTGCCAGCAGTTCCTTTTCCCACCATGACCCCCCCGAAGCTTTCTTT,CASSSFSHHDPPEAFF
TRBV9,TRBD1,TRBJ2-5,NA,TGTGCCAGCAGCCTCCGGACAGGGATAGGAGAGACCCAGTACTTC,CASSLRTGIGETQYF
TRBV5-6,NA,TRBJ1-4,NA,TGTGCCAGCAGCTTGTCGCCGACAGGCCCGGGGGAAAAACTGTTTTTT,CASSLSPTGPGEKLFF
TRBV6-5,NA,TRBJ1-5,medium-sized,TGTGCCAGCAGTGGTGGTTTCGGGCCCCAGCATTTT,CASSGGFGPQHF
TRBV7-9,NA,TRBJ1-6,many,TGTGCCAGCAGCTTAGGTCAGGGGCTAAATTCACCCCTCCACTTT,CASSLGQGLNSPLHF
TRBV9,NA,TRBJ1-1,NA,TGTGCCAGCAGGCGGGACACCTACACTGAAGCTTTCTTT,CASRRDTYTEAFF
TRBV7-2,NA,TRBJ2-7,NA,TGTGCCAGCAGCTTACGGGGGCAGGGCTTAAACGAGCAGTACTTC,CASSLRGQGLNEQYF
TRBV30,TRBD1,TRBJ2-1,NA,TGTGCCTGGAGTGTAGGGACAGGGATTTACAATGAGCAGTTCTTC,CAWSVGTGIYNEQFF
TRBV19,TRBD1,TRBJ2-1,once,TGTGCCAGTGTGGGACAGGGGGCGGGGGAGCAGTTCTTC,CASVGQGAGEQFF
TRBV5-5,TRBD2,TRBJ2-3,NA,TGTGCCAGCAGCCCCGGGACTAGCGGGGTCGTTACGCAGTATTTT,CASSPGTSGVVTQYF
TRBV28,NA,TRBJ1-1,NA,TGTGCCAGCAGTTCTAGTACCTTGAACACTGAAGCTTTCTTT,CASSSSTLNTEAFF
TRBV19,NA,TRBJ1-2,NA,TGTGCCAGTCGAAACCCGGACAGTATCTATGGCTACACCTTC,CASRNPDSIYGYTF
TRBV4-1,NA,TRBJ1-2,NA,TGCGCCAGCAGCCATCCCGGACGGAACTATGGCTACACCTTC,CASSHPGRNYGYTF
TRBV19,TRBD2,TRBJ2-1,once,TGTGCCAGTAGTAAGACTAGCGGGTCCTACAATGAGCAGTTCTTC,CASSKTSGSYNEQFF
TRBV5-6,TRBD2,TRBJ2-1,NA,TGTGCCACCAAGGGACGGGAGGTCTACAATGAGCAGTTCTTC,CATKGREVYNEQFF
TRBV11-2,NA,TRBJ1-5,few,TGTGCCAGCAGCTTAGATGCTGCAGGGTGGGCGCCCCAGCATTTT,CASSLDAAGWAPQHF
TRBV18,NA,TRBJ1-3,NA,TGTGCCAGCTCACCACAAGGAAACACCATATATTTT,CASSPQGNTIYF
TRBV4-3,TRBD2,TRBJ2-3,once,TGCGCCAGCAGCCAAGCTAGCGGGAGCTGGGATACGCAGTATTTT,CASSQASGSWDTQYF
TRBV9,TRBD1,TRBJ2-2,medium-sized,TGTGCCAGCAGCCCTTCACAGGGGGATCACGGGGAGCTGTTTTTT,CASSPSQGDHGELFF
TRBV25-1,NA,TRBJ2-3,medium-sized,TGTGCCAGCAGTGAAACAGGATTGGACACAGATACGCAGTATTTT,CASSETGLDTDTQYF
TRBV12-5,TRBD2,TRBJ2-1,NA,TGTGCTAGTGGTTTGCCTTCTGCCGGGACTAGCGGGAGAAGGAGGTCCTACAATGAGCAGTTCTTC,CASGLPSAGTSGRRRSYNEQFF
TRBV6-5,NA,TRBJ1-2,NA,TGTGCCAGCAGCTCGGGACCCAACTATGGCTACACCTTC,CASSSGPNYGYTF